These 8 T cell receptor beta chains were sequenced from one sample in a study of beta chain features in type 1 diabetes (dated by TCRdb to the late 2010s). Libraries were built with the immunoSEQ multiplex PCR assay. All of the isolated RNA was reverse transcribed with the High Capacity cDNA Reverse Transcription Kit, so expressed TCRB transcripts were sequenced. TCRdb carries this immuneACCESS record with in-frame sequences only. Its versions omit some clonotypes, under half of them owing to an unresolved V gene in the studies checked, with the rest unexplained. This sample has some 250,000 clones in its table, and 11% of those were observed once. More than 0.015% of the sample goes to the ten largest clones. These receptors have no identified antigens. On the study overall, not on this receptor specifically: Type 1 diabetes patients showed a moderate but significant shortening of TCRB CDR3 length in all four CD4+ subsets.

The material sequenced was naive CD4+ T cells from blood. The cell subset or site tag for this specimen amounts to: true naive CD4+ T cells. The receptors originated from a man aged 25 to 40 with type 1 diabetes.

The chain joins TRBV2 to TRBJ1-6; 7 positions match TRBD1. Germline V lookup: CDR1 SNHLY, CDR2 FYNNEI. There are 15 residues in the CDR3. The junction had 6 bases not matched to a gene; V was cut back by 4 bases and J by 6 bases. The CDR3 bases are TGTGCCAGCAGTGTCCAGGGGACAGCTAATTCACCCCTCCACTTT. It codes for CASSVQGTANSPLHF.

This rearrangement joins TRBV5-1 to TRBJ1-4; possibly TRBD1 for D (5 bases). Trimming shortened V by 1 base and J by 5 bases, and 12 bases separated the two germline ends. CDR1 SGHRS and CDR2 YFSETQ come from the germline V gene. The CDR3 runs 15 residues. As DNA, the CDR3 is TGCGCCAGCAGCTTGTTCGGGACTCTAAATGAAAAACTGTTTTTT. As protein: CASSLFGTLNEKLFF.

For this clone: One end of the junction does not line up with germline, which may come from a read error. This chain connects TRBV11-2 to TRBJ2-3; TRBD2 matches at 11 bases. The CDR3 totals 18 residues. The germline gives CDR1 SGHAT, CDR2 FQNNGV. CDR3 loop: CASSPNPTTSGATDTQYF. CDR3 sequence (DNA): TGCGCCAGCAGCCCCAATCCCACGACTAGCGGGGCGACAGATACGCAGTATTTT.

This clone was picked up a small number of times. The V call is TRBV19, the J call TRBJ1-6; 9 bases agree with TRBD1. CDR1 is LNHDA, CDR2 SQIVND, per germline (reference sequence). This CDR3 contains 16 residues. Trimming removed 5 bases from V and 8 bases from J; junction bases left unmatched: 10. The CDR3 nucleotides read TGTGCCAGTAGTTCGGGACAGGGAAGACGTGATTCACCCCTCCACTTT. It translates to CASSSGQGRRDSPLHF. Full variable domain (rest looked up from reference TRBV19 and TRBJ1-6): DGGITQSPKYLFRKEGQNVTLSCEQNLNHDAMYWYRQDPGQGLRLIYYSQIVNDFQKGDIAEGYSVSREKKESFPLTVTSAQKNPTAFYLCASSSGQGRRDSPLHFGNGTRLTVT.

This clone was seen a few times. The chain recombines TRBV28 with TRBJ2-1; 10 bases align to TRBD2. J was trimmed by 7 bases and V by 8 bases; bases with no gene match: 14. The CDR3 is 16 residues long. Germline CDR1 reads MDHEN; CDR2 reads SYDVKM. The CDR3 DNA reads TGTGCCAGCTGCTGGTCGGGAGCGGGGGGGCGTAATGAGCAGTTCTTC. Translation: CASCWSGAGGRNEQFF.

The rearrangement uses TRBV4-2 and TRBJ1-2; D is unresolved. The CDR3 spans 16 residues. V dropped 2 bases and J dropped 4 bases, with 17 bases sitting between them. The germline gives CDR1 LGHNA, CDR2 YNFKEQ. The CDR3 DNA sequence: TGTGCCAGCAGCCAAATTACTGGAGGTGTCGTCTATGGCTACACCTTC. It encodes CASSQITGGVVYGYTF.

This chain joins TRBV6-5 and TRBJ1-3, with a weak D call TRBD1 (6 bases). V gave up 4 bases and J gave up 11 bases, with 15 bases separating them. The CDR3 runs to 13 residues. Germline V gives CDR1 MNHEY, CDR2 SVGAGI. CDR3 sequence (DNA): TGTGCCAGCAGTTCCCCAGGGGTTCGCGCCATATATTTT. Its protein product is CASSSPGVRAIYF.

The J gene is TRBJ2-2, the V gene TRBV9; TRBD1 matches at 7 bases. The CDR3 sequence is 14 residues long. Germline CDR1 reads SGDLS; CDR2 reads YYNGEE. With 5 bases clipped from V and 4 bases from J, the junction kept 5 bases outside the gene matches. The CDR3 DNA sequence: TGTGCCAGCAGAGAGACAGGGACCACCGGGGAGCTGTTTTTT. It yields the protein CASRETGTTGELFF.